These 20 T cell receptor beta chains share one sample of origin, sequenced in a study of T cell responses to AZD1222 COVID-19 vaccine. Sequencing used immunoSEQ multiplex PCR; TCRdb keeps in-frame clones, though not all of them. The sample lists around 140,000 clones; more than 90% were seen once. The sample consisted of peripheral blood, taken on day 0 of AZD1222 vaccination. The receptors derive from an adult in good health.

This rearrangement joins TRBV9 to TRBJ2-1; TRBD2 matches 8 bases. V gave up 3 bases and J gave up 5 bases; unmatched junction bases: 7. This CDR3 has 15 amino acids. Per the germline V gene, CDR1 is SGDLS and CDR2 is YYNGEE. CDR3 sequence reads: CASSGTGGSHNEQFF. CDR3 DNA: TGTGCCAGCAGCGGAACGGGGGGGTCCCACAATGAGCAGTTCTTC. The full variable domain, with the rest looked up from reference TRBV9 and TRBJ2-1, is DSGVTQTPKHLITATGQRVTLRCSPRSGDLSVYWYQQSLDQGLQFLIQYYNGEERAKGNILERFSAQQFPDLHSELNLSSLELGDSALYFCASSGTGGSHNEQFFGPGTRLTVL.

This rearrangement joins TRBV7-9 to TRBJ1-2, with a tentative D call TRBD1 (5 bases). Trimming took 0 bases from V and 4 from J, leaving 9 bases between them. The CDR3 contains 14 residues. CDR1 and CDR2 (germline): SEHNR, FQNEAQ (reference sequence). The CDR3 DNA is TGTGCCAGCAGCTTAGCGGGGGTTGCCTATGGCTACACCTTC. Translated, it gives CASSLAGVAYGYTF.

This chain links TRBV5-8 with TRBJ2-6; no firm D call. Germline loops: CDR1 SGHTS, CDR2 YDEGEE. The CDR3 extends over 15 amino acids. V lost 0 bases, J lost 0 bases, and 4 bases lay in between. The DNA of the CDR3 is TGTGCCAGCAGCTTGGACTTCTCTGGGGCCAACGTCCTGACTTTC. Protein sequence: CASSLDFSGANVLTF.

V and J are TRBV14 and TRBJ2-2; D perhaps matches TRBD1 (6 bases). From germline, CDR1 is SGHDN and CDR2 FVKESK. The CDR3 is 16 amino acids. V shed 2 bases and J shed 3 bases, with 13 bases lying between them. DNA for the CDR3: TGTGCCAGCAGCCAAAGGAACAGGGTCTACACCGGGGAGCTGTTTTTT. It yields the protein CASSQRNRVYTGELFF.

J is TRBJ2-3 and V is TRBV7-6, with 7 bases matching TRBD2. This CDR3 has 14 amino acids. Germline V gene data show CDR1 as SGHVS and CDR2 as FNYEAQ. Trimming at V came to 1 base and at J to 5 bases, leaving 3 bases not matched to a gene. Here the CDR3 DNA reads TGTGCCAGCAGCTTAGGAGCTAGCGGAGATACGCAGTATTTT. This codes for CASSLGASGDTQYF.

CDR3 bases: TGTGCCAGTTCAGGACTAGCGGGGGGGGAAGAGCAGTTCTTC. Amino acid sequence: CASSGLAGGEEQFF. The chain couples TRBV9 to TRBJ2-1; 15 bases line up with TRBD2. This CDR3 comprises 14 residues. CDR1 is SGDLS and CDR2 is YYNGEE in the germline V gene. V lost 8 bases, J lost 10 bases, and 7 bases stayed unmatched.

The V gene is TRBV4-2, the J gene TRBJ2-6; D is undetermined. The CDR3 sequence is 15 residues long. V lost 3 bases to trimming and J lost 0 bases, with 6 bases between them. Germline V gene lookup returns CDR1 LGHNA and CDR2 YNFKEQ. The CDR3: CASSQVDSGANVLTF. The CDR3, as DNA: TGTGCCAGCAGCCAGGTGGACTCTGGGGCCAACGTCCTGACTTTC.

CDR3 residues: CASSLGEAGNQETQYF. CDR3 bases: TGTGCCAGCAGTTTAGGGGAGGCAGGGAACCAAGAGACCCAGTACTTC. This chain joins TRBV28 and TRBJ2-5, with a possible D match to TRBD2 (6 bases). Germline V gives CDR1 MDHEN, CDR2 SYDVKM. This CDR3 contains 16 residues. V was shortened by 2 bases and J by 0 bases, with 13 bases between the two germline ends.

The genes are TRBV10-3 and TRBJ1-2; TRBD1 matches 9 bases. There are 15 residues in the CDR3. V dropped 0 bases and J dropped 7; count of bases not matched to a gene: 6. Germline V gene lookup returns CDR1 ENHRY and CDR2 SYGVKD. The CDR3 DNA is TGTGCCATCAGTGAGTCGCCGGGACAGGGCAGTGGCTACACCTTC. This encodes CAISESPGQGSGYTF.

The V call is TRBV6-5, the J call TRBJ1-3; unclear D gene. The length of the CDR3 is 14 residues. Trimming removed 0 bases from V and 9 bases from J, with 12 bases in between. Germline CDR1 MNHEY, CDR2 SVGAGI. The CDR3 here is CASSYSINGGTIYF. The CDR3 DNA follows: TGTGCCAGCAGTTACTCGATTAACGGCGGCACCATATATTTT.

The chain couples TRBV5-4 to TRBJ2-7; D not resolved. Trimming took 0 bases from V and 2 from J, leaving 9 bases between them. The CDR3 is made up of 14 amino acids. The V gene's germline CDR1 is SGHNT and CDR2 YYREEE (reference sequence). This chain's CDR3 is CASSLVGTAYEQYF. The CDR3 DNA reads TGTGCCAGCAGCTTGGTAGGTACGGCCTACGAGCAGTACTTC.

The chain combines TRBV5-1 with TRBJ2-1; D gene uncertain. Germline CDR1 and CDR2: SGHRS and YFSETQ. CDR3 length: 11 residues. The V and J ends lost 0 bases and 10 bases respectively, with 5 bases between them. The CDR3 reads CASSLGEEQFF. CDR3 coding DNA: TGCGCCAGCAGCTTGGGCGAGGAGCAGTTCTTC.

This chain links TRBV24-1 with TRBJ1-1; TRBD1 is a possible D gene (5 bases). Trimming cost V 2 bases and J 5 bases, with 20 bases left between them. The germline gives CDR1 KGHDR, CDR2 SFDVKD. The CDR3 loop spans 17 amino acids. This CDR3 is CATSDSTPWGEGTEAFF. The CDR3, as DNA: TGTGCCACCAGTGATTCAACCCCGTGGGGGGAGGGTACTGAAGCTTTCTTT.

V usage is TRBV7-2 and J usage is TRBJ2-3, with 7 bases fitting TRBD2. V trimming: 5 bases; J trimming: 5 bases; junction bases outside the gene matches: 4. Germline V gene sequence: CDR1 SGHTA, CDR2 FQGNSA. The CDR3 totals 13 residues. The CDR3 loop reads CASSRGGGDTQYF. The CDR3 region has the DNA TGTGCCAGCAGCAGAGGCGGGGGAGATACGCAGTATTTT.

The chain combines TRBV28 with TRBJ1-1, with 9 nucleotides matching TRBD1. CDR1 is MDHEN, CDR2 SYDVKM, per germline. J gave up 5 bases and V 2 bases, and 9 bases lay outside the gene matches. This CDR3 comprises 16 residues. The chain's CDR3 is CASSLEGGTGRTEAFF. The DNA for the CDR3 is TGTGCCAGCAGTTTAGAGGGCGGGACAGGGAGAACTGAAGCTTTCTTT.

The chain is built from TRBV7-2 and TRBJ2-1; no firm D call. The germline V gene has CDR1 SGHTA and CDR2 FQGNSA. The CDR3 has 15 residues. Deletions cut 1 base from V and 0 bases from J, with 7 bases between. The CDR3 DNA is TGTGCCAGCAGCTTAGTCGAAAGCTCCTACAATGAGCAGTTCTTC. This encodes CASSLVESSYNEQFF.

The J gene is TRBJ1-2, the V gene TRBV7-2; a possible D gene is TRBD1 (6 bases). The CDR3 contains 14 residues. The V end lost 5 bases, the J end lost 5 bases, and 15 bases lay between the germline ends. Germline loops: CDR1 SGHTA, CDR2 FQGNSA. Here the CDR3 reads CASSIGAQGYGYTF. The CDR3 region has the DNA TGTGCCAGCAGCATAGGGGCACAGGGTTATGGCTACACCTTC.

V usage is TRBV6-6 and J usage is TRBJ1-2; D might be TRBD1 (6 bases). Germline V CDR1 and CDR2: MNHNY, SVGAGI (reference sequence). This CDR3 is built from 14 residues. Trimming stripped 2 bases from V and 3 bases from J, with 10 bases between. CDR3 DNA sequence: TGTGCCAGCAGTTACGACAGGCTTGACTATGGCTACACCTTC. Translated, it gives CASSYDRLDYGYTF.

In this sample, this clone turned up a few times. Here the CDR3 DNA reads TGTGCCAGCAGCTTAGCTCTAACACCGTACAATGAGCAGTTCTTC. Encoded protein: CASSLALTPYNEQFF. V and J are TRBV7-8 and TRBJ2-1; the D is unclear. Germline values: CDR1 SGHVS, CDR2 FQNEAQ. This CDR3 region has 15 residues. Trimming cost V 0 bases and J 4 bases, with 10 bases left between them.

The chain has TRBV7-8 and TRBJ2-1, with 10 bases identical to TRBD2. Germline CDR1 is SGHVS and CDR2 is FQNEAQ. The CDR3 has 15 amino acids. V trimming: 4 bases; J trimming: 9 bases; junction bases outside the gene matches: 9. The CDR3 spells CASSWEISGRTEQFF. CDR3 DNA: TGTGCCAGCAGCTGGGAGATTAGCGGGAGGACTGAGCAGTTCTTC. Together with reference TRBV7-8 and TRBJ2-1, the CDR3 gives the full variable domain: GAGVSQSPRYKVAKRGQDVALRCDPISGHVSLFWYQQALGQGPEFLTYFQNEAQLDKSGLPSDRFFAERPEGSVSTLKIQRTQQEDSAVYLCASSWEISGRTEQFFGPGTRLTVL.